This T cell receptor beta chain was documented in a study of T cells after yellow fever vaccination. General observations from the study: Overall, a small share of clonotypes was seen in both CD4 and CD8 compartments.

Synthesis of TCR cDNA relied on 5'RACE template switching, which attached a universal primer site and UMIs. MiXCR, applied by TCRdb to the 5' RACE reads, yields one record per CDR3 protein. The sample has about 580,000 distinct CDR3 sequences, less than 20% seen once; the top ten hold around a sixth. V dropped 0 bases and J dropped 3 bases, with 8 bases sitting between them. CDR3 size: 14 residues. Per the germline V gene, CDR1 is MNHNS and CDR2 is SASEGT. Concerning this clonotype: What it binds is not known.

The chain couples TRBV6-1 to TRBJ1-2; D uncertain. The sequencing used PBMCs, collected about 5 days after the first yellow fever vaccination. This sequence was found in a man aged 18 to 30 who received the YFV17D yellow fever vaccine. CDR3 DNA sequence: TGTGCCAGCAGTGAAGCGGTATGGGACTATGGCTACACCTTC. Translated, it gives CASSEAVWDYGYTF.